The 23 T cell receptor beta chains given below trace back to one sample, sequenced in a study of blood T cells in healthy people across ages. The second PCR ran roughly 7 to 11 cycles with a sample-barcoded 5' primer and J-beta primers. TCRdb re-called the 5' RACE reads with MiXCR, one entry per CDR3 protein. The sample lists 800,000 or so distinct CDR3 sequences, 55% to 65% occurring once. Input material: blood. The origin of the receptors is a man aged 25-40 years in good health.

DNA of the CDR3: TGTGCCAGCAGCGTAGGTCAGGCGAGCTCCTACAATGAGCAGTTCTTC. This translates into CASSVGQASSYNEQFF. The V gene is TRBV9, the J gene TRBJ2-1; D not resolved. Germline V gene sequence: CDR1 SGDLS, CDR2 YYNGEE. The ends were cut back, 0 bases at V and 0 bases at J, with 10 bases in the middle. The CDR3 consists of 16 residues. The full variable domain, its missing parts supplied by reference TRBV9 and TRBJ2-1, is DSGVTQTPKHLITATGQRVTLRCSPRSGDLSVYWYQQSLDQGLQFLIQYYNGEERAKGNILERFSAQQFPDLHSELNLSSLELGDSALYFCASSVGQASSYNEQFFGPGTRLTVL.

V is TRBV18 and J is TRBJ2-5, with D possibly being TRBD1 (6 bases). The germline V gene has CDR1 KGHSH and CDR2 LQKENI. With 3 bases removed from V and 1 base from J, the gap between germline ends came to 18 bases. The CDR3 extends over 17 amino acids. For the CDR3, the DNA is TGTGCCAGCTCACCTAATCCGACAGGAACCTCCCAAGAGACCCAGTACTTC. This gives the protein CASSPNPTGTSQETQYF.

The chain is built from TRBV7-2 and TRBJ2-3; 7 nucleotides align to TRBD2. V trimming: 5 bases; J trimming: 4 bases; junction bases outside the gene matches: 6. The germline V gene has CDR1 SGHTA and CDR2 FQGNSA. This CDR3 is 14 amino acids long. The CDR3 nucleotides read TGTGCCAGCAGCGGTCTAGCGGAGGCAGATACGCAGTATTTT. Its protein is CASSGLAEADTQYF.

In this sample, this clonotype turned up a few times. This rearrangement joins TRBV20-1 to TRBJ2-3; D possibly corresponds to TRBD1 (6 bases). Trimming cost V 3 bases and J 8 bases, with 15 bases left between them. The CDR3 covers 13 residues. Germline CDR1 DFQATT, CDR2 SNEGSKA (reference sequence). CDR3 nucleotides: TGCAGTGCTAGGGACAGACCGGCCGGTACGCAGTATTTT. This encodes CSARDRPAGTQYF.

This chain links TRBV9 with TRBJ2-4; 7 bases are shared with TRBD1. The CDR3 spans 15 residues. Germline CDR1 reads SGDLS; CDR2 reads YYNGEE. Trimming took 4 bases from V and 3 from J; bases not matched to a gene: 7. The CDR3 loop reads CASSQSQGDKNIQYF. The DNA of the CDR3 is TGTGCCAGCAGCCAATCTCAGGGGGACAAAAACATTCAGTACTTC.

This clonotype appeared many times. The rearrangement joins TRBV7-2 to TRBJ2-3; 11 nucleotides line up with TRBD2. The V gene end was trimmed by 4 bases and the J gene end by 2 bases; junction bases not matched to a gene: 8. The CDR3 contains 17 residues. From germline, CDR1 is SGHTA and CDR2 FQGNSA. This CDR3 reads CASSSDRTSGSTDTQYF. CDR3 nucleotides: TGTGCCAGCAGCTCCGATCGGACTAGCGGGTCCACAGATACGCAGTATTTT.

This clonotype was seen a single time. The CDR3 nucleotides are TGTGCCAGCAGCTCGACACAGAGCTCCTACAATGAGCAGTTCTTC. This gives the protein CASSSTQSSYNEQFF. This chain uses TRBV9 with TRBJ2-1; D is unresolved. The V gene's germline CDR1 is SGDLS and CDR2 YYNGEE. The CDR3 spans 15 residues. Trimming stripped 4 bases from V and 0 bases from J, with 11 bases between.

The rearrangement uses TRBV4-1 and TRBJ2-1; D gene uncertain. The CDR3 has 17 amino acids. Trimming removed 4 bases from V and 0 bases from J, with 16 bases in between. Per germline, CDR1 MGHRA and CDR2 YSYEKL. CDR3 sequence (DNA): TGCGCCAGCAGCCCATGGGAAATGGCGAGCTCCTACAATGAGCAGTTCTTC. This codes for CASSPWEMASSYNEQFF.

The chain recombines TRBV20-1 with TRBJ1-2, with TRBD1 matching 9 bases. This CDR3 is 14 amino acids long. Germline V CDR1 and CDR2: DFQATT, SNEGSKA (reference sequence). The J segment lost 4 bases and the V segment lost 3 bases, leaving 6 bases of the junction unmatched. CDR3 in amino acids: CSARGDRVPYGYTF. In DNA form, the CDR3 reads TGCAGTGCTAGGGGGGACAGGGTGCCCTATGGCTACACCTTC.

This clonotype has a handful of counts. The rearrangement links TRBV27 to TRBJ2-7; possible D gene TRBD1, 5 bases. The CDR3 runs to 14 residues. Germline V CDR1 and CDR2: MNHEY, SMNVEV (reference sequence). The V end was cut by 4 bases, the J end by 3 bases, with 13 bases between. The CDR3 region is CASSWTPGYYEQYF. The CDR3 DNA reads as TGTGCCAGCAGTTGGACCCCAGGGTACTACGAGCAGTACTTC.

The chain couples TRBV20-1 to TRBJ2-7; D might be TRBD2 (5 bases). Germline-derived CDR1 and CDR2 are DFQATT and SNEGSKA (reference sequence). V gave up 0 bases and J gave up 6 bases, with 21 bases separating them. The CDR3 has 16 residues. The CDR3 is CSARDPLHTAVSEQYF. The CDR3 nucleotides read TGCAGTGCTAGAGATCCTCTTCACACAGCGGTTAGCGAGCAGTACTTC.

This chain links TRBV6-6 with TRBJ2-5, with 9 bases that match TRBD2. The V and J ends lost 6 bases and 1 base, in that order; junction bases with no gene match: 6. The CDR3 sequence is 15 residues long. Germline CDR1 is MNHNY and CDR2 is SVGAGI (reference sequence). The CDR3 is CASRSRGGVQETQYF. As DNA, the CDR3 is TGTGCCAGCAGATCGCGGGGGGGCGTCCAAGAGACCCAGTACTTC.

The CDR3 loop is CATSDREDTQYF. Here the CDR3 DNA reads TGTGCCACCAGTGATCGGGAAGATACGCAGTATTTT. The rearrangement joins TRBV24-1 to TRBJ2-3, with a possible D match to TRBD2 (5 bases). The CDR3 is made up of 12 amino acids. CDR1 is KGHDR, CDR2 SFDVKD, per germline. V lost 3 bases to trimming and J lost 5 bases, with 5 bases between them.

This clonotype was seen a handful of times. The CDR3 protein is CSAEPGQYYEQYF. The CDR3 DNA reads as TGCAGTGCAGAACCGGGACAGTACTACGAGCAGTACTTC. The chain joins TRBV20-1 to TRBJ2-7; TRBD1 agrees at 7 bases. This CDR3 has 13 amino acids. Unmatched junction bases numbered 8, after V lost 6 bases and J lost 3 bases. Germline CDR1 and CDR2: DFQATT and SNEGSKA (reference sequence).

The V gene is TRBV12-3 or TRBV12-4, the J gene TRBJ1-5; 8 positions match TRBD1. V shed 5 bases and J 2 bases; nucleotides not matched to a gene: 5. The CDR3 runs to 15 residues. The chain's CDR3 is CASSRLTGGNQPQHF. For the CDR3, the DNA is TGTGCCAGCAGTCGTCTGACAGGGGGCAATCAGCCCCAGCATTTT.

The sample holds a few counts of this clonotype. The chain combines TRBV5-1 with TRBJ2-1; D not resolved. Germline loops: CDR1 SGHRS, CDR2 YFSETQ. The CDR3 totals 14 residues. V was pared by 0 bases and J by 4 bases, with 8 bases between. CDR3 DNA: TGCGCCAGCAGCTTGGGGTCAACTTACAATGAGCAGTTCTTC. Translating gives CASSLGSTYNEQFF.

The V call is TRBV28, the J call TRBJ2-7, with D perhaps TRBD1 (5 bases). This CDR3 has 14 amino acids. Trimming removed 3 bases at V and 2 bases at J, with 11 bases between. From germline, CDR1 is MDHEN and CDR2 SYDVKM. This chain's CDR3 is CASSFRTSTYEQYF. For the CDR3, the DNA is TGTGCCAGCAGTTTCAGGACATCTACCTACGAGCAGTACTTC.

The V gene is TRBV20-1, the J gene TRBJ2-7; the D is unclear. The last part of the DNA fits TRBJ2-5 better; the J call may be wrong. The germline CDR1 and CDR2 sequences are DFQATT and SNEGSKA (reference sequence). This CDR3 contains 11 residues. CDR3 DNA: TGCAGTGCTAGACTAGGGTCGACCCAGTACTTC. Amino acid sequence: CSARLGSTQYF.

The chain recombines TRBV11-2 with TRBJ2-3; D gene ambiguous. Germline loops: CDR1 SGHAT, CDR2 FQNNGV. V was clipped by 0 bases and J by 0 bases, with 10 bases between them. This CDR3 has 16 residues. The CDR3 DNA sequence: TGTGCCAGCAGCTTAGACGGCAGTACTAGCACAGATACGCAGTATTTT. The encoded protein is CASSLDGSTSTDTQYF.

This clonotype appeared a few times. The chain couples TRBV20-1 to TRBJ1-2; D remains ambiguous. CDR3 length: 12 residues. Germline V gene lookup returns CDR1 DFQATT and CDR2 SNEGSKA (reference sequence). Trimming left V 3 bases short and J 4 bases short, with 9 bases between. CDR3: CSASEGVYGYTF. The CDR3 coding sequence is TGCAGTGCTAGTGAGGGCGTCTATGGCTACACCTTC.

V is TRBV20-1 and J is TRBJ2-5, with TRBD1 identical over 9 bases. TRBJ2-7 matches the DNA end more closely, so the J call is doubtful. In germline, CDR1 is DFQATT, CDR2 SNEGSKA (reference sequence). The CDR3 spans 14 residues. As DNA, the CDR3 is TGCAGTGCTAGCAGGACAGGGGTAGGCGACGAGCAGTACTTC. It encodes CSASRTGVGDEQYF.

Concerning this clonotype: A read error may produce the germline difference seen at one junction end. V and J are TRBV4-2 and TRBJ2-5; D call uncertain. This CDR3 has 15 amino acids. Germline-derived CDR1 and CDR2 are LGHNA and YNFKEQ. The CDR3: CASSQEVGDQATQYF. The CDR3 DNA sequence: TGTGCCAGCAGCCAAGAGGTCGGAGACCAAGCGACCCAGTACTTC.

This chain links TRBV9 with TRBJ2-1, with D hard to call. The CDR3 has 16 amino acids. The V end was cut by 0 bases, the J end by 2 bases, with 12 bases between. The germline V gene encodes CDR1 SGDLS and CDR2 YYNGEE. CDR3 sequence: CASSVEGQVTYNEQFF. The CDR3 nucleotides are TGTGCCAGCAGCGTAGAAGGGCAGGTGACCTACAATGAGCAGTTCTTC. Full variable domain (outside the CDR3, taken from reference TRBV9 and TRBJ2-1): DSGVTQTPKHLITATGQRVTLRCSPRSGDLSVYWYQQSLDQGLQFLIQYYNGEERAKGNILERFSAQQFPDLHSELNLSSLELGDSALYFCASSVEGQVTYNEQFFGPGTRLTVL.